The 23 T cell receptor beta chains presented below share a single source sample, sequenced in a study of vaccination and CD4 T cells after COVID-19. Treatment reported: approximately nine-day PBMC culture with coronavirus spike peptide pools or control peptides (ViraFEST assay). Antigen specificity for these receptors is unknown. The Oncomine TCR Beta short-read assay generated sequence data from the DNA of cultured CD4+ T cells. TCRdb re-called the PCR reads through MiXCR, storing one row per CDR3 protein. This table holds about 15,000 distinct CDR3 sequences, approximately 26% found once. The sample taken for sequencing was cultured CD4+ T cells from blood. The origin of the receptors is a human donor with COVID-19.

This clonotype was seen only a few times. The DNA of the CDR3 is TGTGCCAGCAGCCCCGACACTGAAGCTTTCTTT. Protein product: CASSPDTEAFF. The chain carries TRBV7-2 and TRBJ1-1; D gene unclear. The CDR3 spans 11 residues. Per the germline V gene, CDR1 is SGHTA and CDR2 is FQGNSA. V was shortened by 5 bases and J by 3 bases, with 4 bases between the two germline ends.

V and J are TRBV5-1 and TRBJ2-4; 11 bases map to TRBD2. The CDR3 contains 17 residues. CDR1 SGHRS and CDR2 YFSETQ come from the germline V gene. V lost 4 bases and J lost 1; bases outside the gene matches: 7. The CDR3 nucleotides are TGCGCCAGCAGCCTGGGATCTAGCGGGGGGGCCAAAAACATTCAGTACTTC. Translating it yields CASSLGSSGGAKNIQYF.

This clonotype was observed a single time. The V gene is TRBV5-1, the J gene TRBJ2-3, with TRBD1 matching over 11 bases. CDR3 length: 16 amino acids. CDR1 SGHRS and CDR2 YFSETQ come from the germline V gene. The trim removed 0 bases at V and 3 bases at J, leaving 3 bases unmatched. The CDR3 DNA reads TGCGCCAGCAGCTTGGCCGGGACAGGGGGTACAGATACGCAGTATTTT. Translating it yields CASSLAGTGGTDTQYF.

This clonotype has just a few counts. The rearrangement links TRBV6-5 to TRBJ2-1; D may match TRBD1 or TRBD2 (6 bases each). With 0 bases removed from V and 5 bases from J, the gap between germline ends came to 11 bases. Germline V CDR1 and CDR2: MNHEY, SVGAGI. This CDR3 is built from 15 residues. Written as DNA, the CDR3 is TGTGCCAGCAGTTACTCGTGGGGGGCGAACAATGAGCAGTTCTTC. Translating it yields CASSYSWGANNEQFF.

In this sample, this clonotype turned up a few times. The chain is built from TRBV9 and TRBJ1-5; tentatively, D is TRBD1 (5 bases). The V end lost 3 bases, the J end lost 6 bases, and 13 bases lay between the germline ends. The CDR3 has 14 amino acids. Germline CDR1 SGDLS, CDR2 YYNGEE. CDR3 residues: CASSALDGAQPQHF. The CDR3 DNA follows: TGTGCCAGCAGCGCCCTGGATGGGGCTCAGCCCCAGCATTTT.

This clonotype was seen a single time. This sequence joins TRBV5-5 and TRBJ1-6, with a tentative D call TRBD1 (6 bases). CDR3 size: 17 residues. Trimming left V 0 bases short and J 7 bases short, with 17 bases between. The germline CDR1 and CDR2 sequences are SGHKS and YYEKEE (reference sequence). CDR3: CASSLDWGLNTNSPLHF. The CDR3 DNA sequence: TGTGCCAGCAGCTTGGATTGGGGGCTGAATACCAATTCACCCCTCCACTTT.

The genes are TRBV18 and TRBJ1-1; 7 bases fit TRBD1. Germline CDR1 reads KGHSH; CDR2 reads LQKENI. The junction had 11 bases not matched to a gene; V was cut back by 5 bases and J by 11 bases. The CDR3 loop spans 13 amino acids. The CDR3 reads CASSGIQGHGAFF. The CDR3 coding sequence is TGTGCCAGCTCAGGGATACAGGGGCACGGGGCTTTCTTT.

V usage is TRBV5-1 and J usage is TRBJ1-5; D is unclear. The CDR3 is 14 residues long. The germline V gene encodes CDR1 SGHRS and CDR2 YFSETQ. V dropped 0 bases and J dropped 4 bases, with 8 bases sitting between them. The CDR3 spells CASSLDGANQPQHF. The CDR3 nucleotides read TGCGCCAGCAGCTTGGACGGTGCAAATCAGCCCCAGCATTTT.

This clonotype occurred a few times. CDR3 nucleotides: TGTGCCAGCAGTAAAGCCGGGACAGTGAACACTGAAGCTTTCTTT. It is translated as CASSKAGTVNTEAFF. The rearrangement joins TRBV27 to TRBJ1-1, with 7 bases that match TRBD1. With 5 bases clipped from V and 0 bases from J, the junction kept 6 bases outside the gene matches. The germline V gene has CDR1 MNHEY and CDR2 SMNVEV (reference sequence). This CDR3 is 15 amino acids long.

V is TRBV5-4 and J is TRBJ2-7, with D perhaps given as TRBD1 or TRBD2 (5 bases each). Germline V CDR1 and CDR2: SGHNT, YYREEE (reference sequence). The CDR3 runs to 13 residues. V was trimmed by 4 bases and J by 3 bases, leaving 11 bases between them. The CDR3 is CASSPVGVYEQYF. CDR3 DNA: TGTGCCAGCAGCCCGGTGGGGGTCTACGAGCAGTACTTC. The full variable domain, rest sourced from reference TRBV5-4 and TRBJ2-7, is ETGVTQSPTHLIKTRGQQVTLRCSSQSGHNTVSWYQQALGQGPQFIFQYYREEENGRGNFPPRFSGLQFPNYSSELNVNALELDDSALYLCASSPVGVYEQYFGPGTRLTVT.

The chain is built from TRBV6-2 or TRBV6-3 and TRBJ2-7; D uncertain. V lost 2 bases, J lost 5 bases, and 10 bases lay in between. Per the germline V gene, CDR1 is MNHEY and CDR2 is SVGEGT. The CDR3 contains 13 residues. The CDR3 region is CASSYRQLDEQYF. DNA for the CDR3: TGTGCCAGCAGTTACCGGCAGTTAGACGAGCAGTACTTC.

This chain joins TRBV11-2 and TRBJ1-1; D is unclear. Germline CDR1 SGHAT, CDR2 FQNNGV. The V gene lost 4 bases and the J gene lost 1 base, with 4 bases spanning the gap. The length of the CDR3 is 12 residues. For the CDR3, the DNA is TGTGCCAGCAGCTGGGAGAACACTGAAGCTTTCTTT. It is translated as CASSWENTEAFF.

The gene calls are TRBV27 and TRBJ1-4, with 9 nucleotides matching TRBD1. Germline V gene data show CDR1 as MNHEY and CDR2 as SMNVEV (reference sequence). J was trimmed by 7 bases and V by 1 base; bases with no gene match: 4. The CDR3 loop spans 15 amino acids. The CDR3 coding sequence is TGTGCCAGCAGTTTATTCGGGACAGGGTTTGAAAAACTGTTTTTT. This sequence encodes CASSLFGTGFEKLFF.

This clonotype was counted a few times. This sequence joins TRBV12-3 or TRBV12-4 and TRBJ1-3; D call uncertain. Trimming shortened V by 5 bases and J by 3 bases, and 14 bases separated the two germline ends. The CDR3 runs to 15 residues. The CDR3 spells CASSPGRGVGNTIYF. The CDR3 region has the DNA TGTGCCAGCAGTCCCGGACGCGGGGTTGGAAACACCATATATTTT.

This clonotype was counted between two and nine times. CDR3 residues: CASSLTGRGSNQPQHF. In DNA, the CDR3 is TGTGCCAGCAGCTTAACAGGCCGGGGGTCCAATCAGCCCCAGCATTTT. V gene TRBV5-6 combines with J gene TRBJ1-5, with D maybe TRBD1 (5 bases). Between the trimmed V and J ends, which lost 2 bases and 3 bases, there was a span of 15 bases. Germline CDR1 is SGHDT and CDR2 is YYEEEE. The CDR3 consists of 16 residues.

This clonotype was seen only a few times. V is TRBV12-3 or TRBV12-4 and J is TRBJ1-5, with D uncertain. The CDR3 is 13 amino acids. Trimming left V 0 bases short and J 5 bases short, with 5 bases between. CDR3 region: CASSLAGYQPQHF. DNA for the CDR3: TGTGCCAGCAGTTTAGCGGGATATCAGCCCCAGCATTTT.

J is TRBJ2-1 and V is TRBV6-2 or TRBV6-3, with TRBD1 as a possible D gene (5 bases). The CDR3 contains 11 residues. From germline, CDR1 is MNHEY and CDR2 SVGEGT. The V end lost 10 bases, the J end lost 6 bases, and 10 bases lay between the germline ends. CDR3 nucleotides: TGTGCCACTGGGCAGGGCAATGAGCAGTTCTTC. As protein: CATGQGNEQFF.

V and J are TRBV29-1 and TRBJ1-5, with 7 bases matching TRBD1. This CDR3 has 13 residues. The J segment lost 0 bases and the V segment lost 6 bases, leaving 2 bases of the junction unmatched. CDR1 and CDR2 (germline): SQVTM, ANQGSEA. The CDR3 region is CSVGQYSNQPQHF. The CDR3 DNA reads as TGCAGCGTGGGACAGTATAGCAATCAGCCCCAGCATTTT.

The chain links TRBV16 to TRBJ2-7; D uncertain. This CDR3 is 14 amino acids long. The germline V and J ends were trimmed by 4 bases and 2 bases, with 12 bases remaining between them. Germline-derived CDR1 and CDR2 are KGHSY and FQNENV. The CDR3 region is CASSRRQNAYEQYF. The DNA of the CDR3 is TGTGCCAGCAGCCGGCGCCAGAATGCCTACGAGCAGTACTTC.

The chain employs TRBV2 and TRBJ1-2; D is unclear. Per germline, CDR1 SNHLY and CDR2 FYNNEI. CDR3 length: 11 residues. Trimming took off 5 bases at V and 12 bases at J, with 13 bases between the two ends. The CDR3 DNA follows: TGTGCCAGCAGTTTAACTTTGGGCCACACCTTC. Amino acids: CASSLTLGHTF.

This clonotype was recorded a few times. This chain joins TRBV20-1 and TRBJ2-7; D unclear. Trimming stripped 4 bases from V and 3 bases from J, with 22 bases between. The germline CDR1 and CDR2 sequences are DFQATT and SNEGSKA (reference sequence). The CDR3 is 16 residues long. The chain's CDR3 is CSAKPERSSTFYEQYF. The CDR3 bases are TGCAGTGCTAAGCCCGAGAGGTCCTCGACTTTCTACGAGCAGTACTTC.

A few counts support this clonotype. V usage is TRBV20-1 and J usage is TRBJ1-5; possibly TRBD1 for D (6 bases). This CDR3 contains 15 residues. Between the trimmed V and J ends, which lost 6 bases and 1 base, there was a span of 16 bases. The germline gives CDR1 DFQATT, CDR2 SNEGSKA (reference sequence). CDR3 loop: CSAGGQVLSNQPQHF. Written as DNA, the CDR3 is TGCAGTGCAGGGGGGCAGGTACTCAGCAATCAGCCCCAGCATTTT.

This clonotype turned up a few times. The V call is TRBV11-3, the J call TRBJ1-2; 9 bases map to TRBD1. Germline values: CDR1 SGHNT, CDR2 YENEEA. CDR3 size: 12 residues. J was trimmed by 12 bases and V by 2 bases; bases with no gene match: 4. The CDR3 reads CASSLQQGADTF. The CDR3 region has the DNA TGTGCCAGCAGCTTACAACAGGGGGCGGACACCTTC. Full variable domain (missing parts from reference TRBV11-3 and TRBJ1-2): EAGVVQSPRYKIIEKKQPVAFWCNPISGHNTLYWYLQNLGQGPELLIRYENEEAVDDSQLPKDRFSAERLKGVDSTLKIQPAELGDSAVYLCASSLQQGADTFGSGTRLTVV.